This T cell receptor beta chain was sequenced for a study of OX40 agonist ivuxolimab in advanced cancers. Overall study context: Antecedent anti-PD-1, anti-PD-L1 or anti-CTLA-4 therapy was permissible, with around 41% having received some. Study outcomes and limitations: Nonresponders, in some cases, also had low normalized T-cell clonal expansion. In CD8+ T cells, expanded clones were on average more numerous than in CD4+. Both CD4+ and CD8+ T cell populations in blood had undergone clonal expansion by week 6 at 0.1 to 3.0 mg/kg.

The table came from immunoSEQ multiplex PCR; TCRdb's copy has only in-frame clones and leaves some out. This sample has more than 90,000 clones, with roughly four fifths found just once. Notes on this clone: The antigen is not known.

The clonotype originates from an adult with an advanced solid tumor such as melanoma, head and neck, liver or kidney cancer. This sample comprised CD4+ or CD8+ T cells sorted from blood, obtained in a trial of the OX40 agonist ivuxolimab.

DNA for the CDR3: TGTGCCAGCAGTTATGTTACAGGGGGGCCGAACACTGAAGCTTTCTTT. Translating gives CASSYVTGGPNTEAFF. The chain employs TRBV6-5 and TRBJ1-1; TRBD1 aligns across 8 bases. This CDR3 is 16 amino acids long. J lost 1 base, V lost 3 bases, and 7 bases had no gene match. CDR1 is MNHEY and CDR2 is SVGAGI in the germline V gene.